A single sample is the source of the 10 T cell receptor beta chains below, sequenced in a study of blood T cell repertoires in COVID-19. Sequencing used immunoSEQ multiplex PCR; TCRdb keeps in-frame clones, though not all of them. The sample carries some 43,000 clones, 87% recorded once. Sequencing input: peripheral blood. The receptors stem from a human donor in a cohort sampled during active COVID-19.

The J gene is TRBJ2-7, the V gene TRBV19, with D possibly being TRBD2 (6 bases). CDR1 is LNHDA and CDR2 is SQIVND in the germline V gene (reference sequence). V lost 5 bases and J lost 3, with 20 bases in between. The CDR3 contains 16 residues. The CDR3 sequence is CASSSEGTAPHYEQYF. The DNA of the CDR3 is TGTGCCAGTAGTTCGGAGGGAACTGCCCCACACTACGAGCAGTACTTC.

This clone was seen a few times. The chain joins TRBV6-5 to TRBJ2-7; D is perhaps TRBD1 (6 bases). CDR1 is MNHEY, CDR2 SVGAGI, per germline. There are 16 residues in the CDR3. The germline V and J ends were trimmed by 0 bases and 0 bases, with 12 bases remaining between them. For the CDR3, the DNA is TGTGCCAGCAGTTACTCGATAACAGGGTCCTCCTACGAGCAGTACTTC. Translated, it gives CASSYSITGSSYEQYF.

The chain uses TRBV6-1 and TRBJ1-5; D is uncertain. The CDR3 is 16 residues long. The germline V and J ends were trimmed by 1 base and 0 bases, with 10 bases remaining between them. The germline CDR1 and CDR2 sequences are MNHNS and SASEGT. The CDR3 DNA reads as TGTGCCAGCAGTGAAGTGGGGAGTTATAGCAATCAGCCCCAGCATTTT. This gives the protein CASSEVGSYSNQPQHF.

The chain has TRBV27 and TRBJ2-1; D is perhaps TRBD1 (5 bases). CDR1 is MNHEY and CDR2 is SMNVEV in the germline V gene (reference sequence). The V gene lost 3 bases and the J gene lost 4 bases, with 10 bases spanning the gap. CDR3 length: 14 residues. CDR3 nucleotides: TGTGCCAGCAGTTTGGCACAGGAATACAATGAGCAGTTCTTC. Protein product: CASSLAQEYNEQFF.

J is TRBJ2-1 and V is TRBV7-3, with 8 bases identical to TRBD2. The V segment lost 1 base and the J segment 0 bases; nucleotides outside the gene matches: 8. The CDR3 covers 18 residues. Germline lookup yields CDR1 SGHTA and CDR2 FQGTGA. CDR3 nucleotide sequence: TGTGCCAGCAGCTTAAAGCGGGGTAGCGGGAACTCCTACAATGAGCAGTTCTTC. Amino acid sequence: CASSLKRGSGNSYNEQFF. The full variable domain, rest sourced from reference TRBV7-3 and TRBJ2-1, is GAGVSQTPSNKVTEKGKYVELRCDPISGHTALYWYRQSLGQGPEFLIYFQGTGAADDSGLPNDRFFAVRPEGSVSTLKIQRTERGDSAVYLCASSLKRGSGNSYNEQFFGPGTRLTVL.

This clone showed up just once. The chain recombines TRBV6-6 with TRBJ2-1; 9 bases are shared with TRBD2. This CDR3 has 15 amino acids. The trim removed 4 bases at V and 0 bases at J, leaving 1 base unmatched. Germline assignment: CDR1 MNHNY and CDR2 SVGAGI (reference sequence). DNA for the CDR3: TGTGCCAGCAGTTTTAGCGGGAGCTCCTACAATGAGCAGTTCTTC. This translates into CASSFSGSSYNEQFF.

This chain links TRBV7-9 with TRBJ2-3; D is uncertain. The CDR3 totals 12 residues. Per germline, CDR1 SEHNR and CDR2 FQNEAQ (reference sequence). V gave up 4 bases and J gave up 6 bases, with 8 bases separating them. CDR3 loop: CASSSSSDTQYF. The CDR3 DNA is TGTGCCAGCAGCTCCTCCTCGGATACGCAGTATTTT.

The V and J genes are TRBV14 and TRBJ2-7, with D unclear. CDR3 size: 12 residues. Germline lookup yields CDR1 SGHDN and CDR2 FVKESK. V lost 4 bases and J 5 bases, leaving 9 bases between the germline ends. The CDR3 loop is CASSLTPDEQYF. Written as DNA, the CDR3 is TGTGCCAGCAGCCTAACCCCGGACGAGCAGTACTTC.

The V gene is TRBV2, the J gene TRBJ1-2; 9 bases align to TRBD1. Germline V gives CDR1 SNHLY, CDR2 FYNNEI. The V gene end was trimmed by 6 bases and the J gene end by 6 bases; junction bases not matched to a gene: 5. This CDR3 spans 13 amino acids. For the CDR3, the DNA is TGTGCCAGCAGGATGACAGGGGGGGATGGCTACACCTTC. Protein: CASRMTGGDGYTF.

V usage is TRBV20-1 and J usage is TRBJ2-1; 10 bases match TRBD2. Germline V gives CDR1 DFQATT, CDR2 SNEGSKA (reference sequence). CDR3 length equals 11 residues. With 1 base clipped from V and 12 bases from J, the junction kept 0 bases outside the gene matches. The CDR3 region has the DNA TGCAGTGCTAGAGCTAGCGGGAGGCAGTTCTTC. It translates to CSARASGRQFF.